The 2 T cell receptor beta chains in this list originate from one sample, sequenced in a study of blood T cell repertoires in COVID-19. Method: immunoSEQ multiplex PCR; TCRdb's copy keeps in-frame clones and lacks some. Of 330,000 or so clones in the sample, roughly nine tenths were seen once. The source material was PBMCs or T cells enriched from blood (not recorded which). The receptors stem from a woman aged 25 to 45 who had recovered from COVID-19.

The V and J genes are TRBV3-1 (or the pseudogene TRBV3-2) and TRBJ2-2; D perhaps matches TRBD1 (5 bases). Trimming took off 4 bases at V and 6 bases at J, with 15 bases between the two ends. CDR1 and CDR2 from the germline V gene are LGHDT and YNNKEL (reference sequence). The CDR3 totals 15 residues. CDR3 residues: CASSRQIQGAGELFF. DNA for the CDR3: TGTGCCAGCAGCCGCCAGATCCAGGGCGCCGGGGAGCTGTTTTTT.

The V call is TRBV6-5, the J call TRBJ2-1; D remains ambiguous. Germline loops: CDR1 MNHEY, CDR2 SVGAGI. The CDR3 is 12 residues long. V lost 7 bases, J lost 2 bases, and 6 bases lay in between. CDR3 sequence reads: CASIGPYNEQFF. In DNA form, the CDR3 reads TGTGCCAGCATTGGGCCCTACAATGAGCAGTTCTTC.